This T cell receptor (beta chain) derives from a study of cytomegalovirus exposure and HLA in healthy donors. Background on the study: Early released data comprised around 80 million unique TCRs from HLA-typed donors.

Per germline, CDR1 MDHEN and CDR2 SYDVKM. Trimming pared 6 bases from V and 0 bases from J, leaving 18 bases between. This CDR3 spans 17 amino acids. Study-wide findings and caveats: A classifier reportedly called cytomegalovirus status with high sensitivity and specificity.

The PCR was carried out with 60 Vbeta primers and 13 Jbeta primers. Assay used: immunoSEQ multiplex PCR; TCRdb lists only in-frame clones, some missing. The table lists about 200,000 clones, approximately 78% of them singletons. Comments on this clone: Its specificity is unknown.

The source of this sequence is a woman aged 18-35 years in good health and CMV-seronegative. The sample comprised PBMCs. The J gene is TRBJ1-5, the V gene TRBV28; D is unresolved. CDR3 coding DNA: TGTGCCAGCAGAAACCCGGGAGTTCCTTATAGCAATCAGCCCCAGCATTTT. Protein product: CASRNPGVPYSNQPQHF.